The TCR beta chain under discussion was sequenced for a study of blood T cell repertoires in COVID-19. Study background: Acute-phase and convalescent COVID-19 samples originated in the United States, Italy and Spain. PBMCs, B-cell-depleted T cells, or T cells were the source of the cDNA or gDNA that made up the material.

Per the study methods: Estimated nucleated cell counts came from reference gene primer amplification. Data came from immunoSEQ multiplex PCR; TCRdb stores just in-frame clones and leaves some out. V and J calls and clone size are as listed in that table; D and trimming were resolved from the DNA. The sample has roughly 160,000 clones; approximately 88% are singletons. Germline V CDR1 and CDR2: SGHRS, YFSETQ. After removal of 0 bases from V and 4 bases from J, the junction contained 6 bases not matched to a gene. The CDR3 runs to 15 residues. The sample comprised peripheral blood. This receptor was obtained from a woman aged 55-69 years with acute or convalescent COVID-19. The chain combines TRBV5-1 with TRBJ2-5, with 7 bases lining up with TRBD1. The CDR3 DNA reads TGCGCCAGCAGCTTGGAAGGACAGGCGGGAGAGACCCAGTACTTC. Its protein is CASSLEGQAGETQYF.